A selection of T cell receptor beta chains follows, all from one sample in a study of T cell clonotyping in hematopoietic cell transplantation. Libraries were prepared by immunoSEQ multiplex PCR; TCRdb keeps only in-frame clonotypes and omits some of them. The table shows several thousand clones, with about 34% occurring only once. The sample consisted of peripheral blood mononuclear cells, taken 30 days after allogeneic stem cell transplant. The receptors shown here come from a female patient aged 45-65 years who had an allogeneic stem cell transplant from an unrelated donor, so the T cells may come from the graft donor. Some clones in this sample may be carry-over from other donors' samples. CDR3s include the opening cysteine and the closing phenylalanine or tryptophan. A D gene is named only where the DNA matches it firmly. Rows give clone size only sometimes, using once, few, many, or a class for an expanded clone.

J: TRBJ2-5; V: TRBV6-5; D: -; size: medium-sized; CDR3: CASSYFGGQETQYF; DNA: TGTGCCAGCAGTTACTTTGGGGGCCAAGAGACCCAGTACTTC
J: TRBJ1-6; V: TRBV6-6; D: TRBD1; size: -; CDR3: CASSTYRGDSPLHF; DNA: TGTGCCAGCAGTACCTACAGGGGAGATTCACCCCTCCACTTT
J: TRBJ2-3; V: TRBV7-2; D: -; size: few; CDR3: CASSLTGTDTQYF; DNA: TGTGCCAGCAGCTTAACTGGCACAGATACGCAGTATTTT
J: TRBJ2-3; V: TRBV6-6; D: TRBD2; size: -; CDR3: CASSPRIAGSTDTQYF; DNA: TGTGCCAGCAGTCCCAGGATAGCGGGGTCCACAGATACGCAGTATTTT
J: TRBJ1-2; V: TRBV30; D: -; size: few; CDR3: CAWSGGNGGYTF; DNA: TGTGCCTGGAGTGGTGGGAATGGCGGCTACACCTTC
J: TRBJ2-5; V: TRBV30; D: TRBD2; size: -; CDR3: CAWSVGLEETQYF; DNA: TGTGCCTGGAGTGTCGGACTAGAAGAGACCCAGTACTTC
J: TRBJ2-7; V: TRBV19; D: -; size: -; CDR3: CASSLTSGTLSEQYF; DNA: TGTGCCAGTAGCCTCACCTCCGGGACCCTTAGCGAGCAGTACTTC
J: TRBJ2-1; V: TRBV6-5; D: -; size: medium-sized; CDR3: CASSYSGADEQFF; DNA: TGTGCCAGCAGTTACTCGGGGGCTGATGAGCAGTTCTTC
J: TRBJ2-7; V: TRBV6-5; D: -; size: few; CDR3: CASSYSGGRFDEQYF; DNA: TGTGCCAGCAGTTACTCGGGCGGTAGGTTCGACGAGCAGTACTTC
J: TRBJ1-2; V: TRBV28; D: -; size: few; CDR3: CASSFRRGYTF; DNA: TGTGCCAGCAGTTTTAGGAGGGGCTACACCTTC
J: TRBJ1-2; V: TRBV30; D: -; size: -; CDR3: CAWSLPPQGGFGYTF; DNA: TGTGCCTGGAGTCTCCCCCCACAGGGAGGGTTTGGCTACACCTTC
J: TRBJ1-3; V: TRBV25-1; D: -; size: -; CDR3: CASSEYSVGTTGNTIYF; DNA: TGTGCCAGCAGTGAATATTCAGTAGGGACAACTGGAAACACCATATATTTT
J: TRBJ2-7; V: TRBV4-1; D: TRBD1; size: large; CDR3: CASSQGDSPFSYEQYF; DNA: TGCGCCAGCAGCCAAGGGGACAGTCCTTTTTCCTACGAGCAGTACTTC
J: TRBJ1-2; V: TRBV2; D: TRBD1; size: -; CDR3: CASRGDRGSNYGYTF; DNA: TGTGCCAGCAGGGGCGACAGGGGGAGTAACTATGGCTACACCTTC
J: TRBJ2-5; V: TRBV28; D: TRBD2; size: -; CDR3: CASSRASGYQETQYF; DNA: TGTGCCAGCAGTCGGGCTAGCGGTTACCAAGAGACCCAGTACTTC
J: TRBJ1-2; V: TRBV6-5; D: TRBD1; size: few; CDR3: CASSYSRGQGNYGYTF; DNA: TGTGCCAGCAGTTACTCCAGAGGACAGGGCAACTATGGCTACACCTTC
J: TRBJ2-1; V: TRBV25-1; D: -; size: few; CDR3: CASTAGYNEQFF; DNA: TGTGCCAGCACGGCAGGCTACAATGAGCAGTTCTTC
J: TRBJ2-1; V: TRBV19; D: TRBD2; size: few; CDR3: CASSTGGSYNEQFF; DNA: TGTGCCAGTAGTACGGGGGGCTCCTACAATGAGCAGTTCTTC
J: TRBJ1-5; V: TRBV19; D: -; size: few; CDR3: CASSLVPGNQPQHF; DNA: TGTGCCAGTAGTTTAGTCCCGGGCAATCAGCCCCAGCATTTT
J: TRBJ1-2; V: TRBV6-6; D: -; size: -; CDR3: CASSYPGGSYGYTF; DNA: TGTGCCAGCAGTTACCCGGGAGGAAGCTATGGCTACACCTTC
J: TRBJ1-1; V: TRBV7-6; D: -; size: few; CDR3: CASSLVGVWNTEAFF; DNA: TGTGCCAGCAGCTTAGTAGGGGTTTGGAACACTGAAGCTTTCTTT
J: TRBJ1-2; V: TRBV2; D: -; size: few; CDR3: CASSGGIVYGYTF; DNA: TGTGCCAGCAGCGGGGGGATTGTCTATGGCTACACCTTC
J: TRBJ2-7; V: TRBV30; D: -; size: -; CDR3: CAWSSQYEQYF; DNA: TGTGCCTGGAGTTCCCAATACGAGCAGTACTTC
J: TRBJ1-2; V: TRBV25-1; D: -; size: -; CDR3: CASSEGEGGYTF; DNA: TGTGCCAGCAGTGAAGGGGAGGGTGGCTACACCTTC
J: TRBJ2-7; V: TRBV29-1; D: TRBD1; size: -; CDR3: CSVSGGAGYEQYF; DNA: TGCAGCGTTTCAGGGGGCGCGGGCTACGAGCAGTACTTC
J: TRBJ1-1; V: TRBV30; D: -; size: -; CDR3: CACYGASAEAFF; DNA: TGTGCCTGTTACGGGGCAAGCGCTGAAGCTTTCTTT
J: TRBJ1-5; V: TRBV30; D: -; size: few; CDR3: CAWSFQSNQPQHF; DNA: TGTGCCTGGAGTTTTCAAAGCAATCAGCCCCAGCATTTT
J: TRBJ1-1; V: TRBV6-5; D: TRBD1; size: -; CDR3: CASSPGQGEDEAFF; DNA: TGTGCCAGCAGTCCGGGACAGGGGGAGGATGAAGCTTTCTTT
J: TRBJ1-2; V: TRBV30; D: TRBD1; size: once; CDR3: CAWSVVGQGAGYTF; DNA: TGTGCCTGGAGTGTAGTTGGACAGGGGGCAGGCTACACCTTC
J: TRBJ1-2; V: TRBV30; D: -; size: -; CDR3: CAWSSGFGGYTF; DNA: TGTGCCTGGAGTTCAGGGTTTGGTGGCTACACCTTC
J: TRBJ1-2; V: TRBV27; D: TRBD1; size: -; CDR3: CASRDEGQGNGYTF; DNA: TGTGCCAGCAGGGATGAGGGACAGGGCAATGGCTACACCTTC